The 31 T cell receptor beta chains presented below share a single source sample, sequenced in a study of glioma-infiltrating T cells (TCRdb year 2016). The sample was run on an Illumina MiSeq. The iRepertoire nested amplicon-rescue multiplex PCR (arm-PCR) platform was used to amplify TCR alpha and beta CDR3 regions from RNA. TCRdb reran the public reads through fastp at Q25 and MiXCR, keeping productive beta chains. All rows with the same CDR3 protein become a single entry with the most common DNA and genes. This sample gives approximately 89,000 distinct CDR3 sequences in total; roughly 23% of them show up just once. Under 8.5% of the sample comes from the top ten. Sequenced input: glioma tissue, nonneoplastic brain tissue, or PBMCs (not recorded which). These receptors all stem from a human donor with low-grade glioma or glioblastoma, undergoing nonglioma brain surgery, or in good health (not recorded which).

This clonotype was detected ten times or more. The rearrangement uses TRBV7-2 and TRBJ1-5; no reliable D call. V was cut by 1 base and J by 0 bases, with 7 bases left in between. The germline V gene encodes CDR1 SGHTA and CDR2 FQGNSA. This CDR3 has 15 residues. CDR3 region: CASSLGRNSNQPQHF. CDR3 DNA sequence: TGTGCCAGCAGCTTAGGCCGGAATAGCAATCAGCCCCAGCATTTT. The full variable domain, rest sourced from reference TRBV7-2 and TRBJ1-5, is GAGVSQSPSNKVTEKGKDVELRCDPISGHTALYWYRQSLGQGLEFLIYFQGNSAPDKSGLPSDRFSAERTGGSVSTLTIQRTQQEDSAVYLCASSLGRNSNQPQHFGDGTRLSIL.

The sample holds one count of this clonotype. This rearrangement joins TRBV11-2 to TRBJ2-2, with D tentatively TRBD2 (5 bases). Deletions cut 5 bases from V and 3 bases from J, with 7 bases between. Germline-derived CDR1 and CDR2 are SGHAT and FQNNGV. This CDR3 is 13 amino acids long. CDR3 nucleotide sequence: TGTGCCAGCAGCCGTAGCGACACCGGGGAGCTGTTTTTT. Translating it yields CASSRSDTGELFF.

This clonotype was seen ten or more times. V usage is TRBV6-1 and J usage is TRBJ1-2; D gene ambiguous. Germline CDR1 reads MNHNS; CDR2 reads SASEGT. The CDR3 length is 13 residues. Trimming removed 1 base at V and 4 bases at J, with 7 bases between. CDR3 sequence: CASSEVVFYGYTF. The CDR3 DNA follows: TGTGCCAGCAGTGAAGTTGTGTTCTATGGCTACACCTTC.

The J gene is TRBJ2-1, the V gene TRBV19; 11 positions match TRBD2. Trimming cost V 4 bases and J 8 bases; bases outside gene matches: 10. Germline V gene lookup returns CDR1 LNHDA and CDR2 SQIVND (reference sequence). The CDR3 sequence is 16 residues long. The chain's CDR3 is CASSRSGTSGRHEQFF. For the CDR3, the DNA is TGTGCCAGTAGTAGATCCGGAACTAGCGGGAGACATGAGCAGTTCTTC.

About this clonotype itself: Possible read error: a much larger clone is one base away. This chain links TRBV4-1 with TRBJ1-1; no clear D. The CDR3 runs to 12 residues. Germline CDR1 reads MGHRA; CDR2 reads YSYEKL. CDR3 DNA sequence: TGCTCCAGCAGCCCCCCCTCAGATGAAGCTTTCTTT. Translation gives CSSSPPSDEAFF.

This clonotype has just a few counts. J is TRBJ2-4 and V is TRBV19; TRBD1 or TRBD2 may be the D gene (5 bases each). Trimming removed 5 bases at V and 9 bases at J, with 14 bases between. Germline V gene data show CDR1 as LNHDA and CDR2 as SQIVND (reference sequence). The CDR3 spans 13 residues. The CDR3 DNA reads as TGTGCCAGTAGTTCCCACGGGGCCGCCATTCAGTACTTC. It yields the protein CASSSHGAAIQYF.

The chain joins TRBV20-1 to TRBJ2-7; D possibly corresponds to TRBD1 (6 bases). Looked up from germline, CDR1 is DFQATT and CDR2 is SNEGSKA (reference sequence). This CDR3 is built from 14 residues. Deletions cut 3 bases from V and 9 bases from J, with 21 bases between. The CDR3: CSASPSERDNGQYF. CDR3 sequence (DNA): TGCAGTGCTAGTCCCTCGGAACGGGACAACGGGCAGTACTTC.

This clonotype has a count of ten or more. This chain connects TRBV4-1 to TRBJ2-7; TRBD2 matches at 11 bases. The length of the CDR3 is 16 residues. V lost 1 base to trimming and J lost 3 bases; unmatched junction nucleotides: 5. Per germline, CDR1 MGHRA and CDR2 YSYEKL. The CDR3 loop reads CASSQGLAGIGYEQYF. For the CDR3, the DNA is TGCGCCAGCAGCCAAGGACTAGCGGGAATAGGCTACGAGCAGTACTTC.

Many counts were recorded for this clonotype. V gene TRBV6-1 combines with J gene TRBJ1-1, with D tentatively TRBD1 (5 bases). The CDR3 totals 17 residues. Germline CDR1 MNHNS, CDR2 SASEGT. V was shortened by 5 bases and J by 5 bases, with 24 bases between the two germline ends. The DNA for the CDR3 is TGTGCCAGCAGTCGGAGTTCTACCTCATCGGGGACGACTGAAGCTTTCTTT. Residues: CASSRSSTSSGTTEAFF.

Points on this clonotype: A clone one base away is much larger, so this may be a read error. V gene TRBV7-9 combines with J gene TRBJ1-2, with 7 bases aligning to TRBD1. The CDR3 has 17 amino acids. Germline CDR1 SEHNR, CDR2 FQNEAQ (reference sequence). Losses at the gene ends were 2 bases for V and 2 bases for J; bases not matched to a gene: 11. The CDR3 DNA reads as TGTGCCAGCAGCTTATCCAGGGGGGGAGAACGGAACTATGGCTACACCTTC. It is translated as CASSLSRGGERNYGYTF.

In its sample, this clonotype was seen many times. J is TRBJ2-7 and V is TRBV6-1; 8 positions agree with TRBD1. The germline CDR1 and CDR2 sequences are MNHNS and SASEGT. The CDR3 totals 15 residues. Germline trimming cut 6 bases from V and 1 base from J; bases unmatched to any gene: 8. The CDR3 sequence is CASRPDRGSSYEQYF. CDR3 DNA: TGTGCCAGCAGACCAGACAGGGGTTCGTCCTACGAGCAGTACTTC.

This clonotype was found a few times. The chain joins TRBV18 to TRBJ2-1, with D possibly matching TRBD2 (5 bases). V was clipped by 2 bases and J by 3 bases, with 14 bases between them. The CDR3 has 16 amino acids. From germline, CDR1 is KGHSH and CDR2 LQKENI. The DNA of the CDR3 is TGTGCCAGCTCACCAACCCGGGCCGCGGGCTACAATGAGCAGTTCTTC. This gives the protein CASSPTRAAGYNEQFF.

The chain has TRBV11-2 and TRBJ2-3; D is unclear. The CDR3 is 12 amino acids. Germline V gene data show CDR1 as SGHAT and CDR2 as FQNNGV. Trimming removed 5 bases from V and 6 bases from J, with 9 bases in between. DNA for the CDR3: TGTGCCAGCAGCCCGGAATGGGATACGCAGTATTTT. Residues: CASSPEWDTQYF.

The CDR3, as DNA: TGCGCCAGCAGCCCCACGACAAGTGGCACAGATACGCAGTATTTT. Protein product: CASSPTTSGTDTQYF. The chain combines TRBV5-1 with TRBJ2-3, with D uncertain. V lost 4 bases and J lost 1, with 13 bases in between. The CDR3 runs 15 residues. The V gene's germline CDR1 is SGHRS and CDR2 YFSETQ.

This clonotype occurred once. The chain is built from TRBV16 and TRBJ1-5, with D uncertain. CDR3 length: 13 residues. Deletions cut 0 bases from V and 9 bases from J, with 9 bases between. Germline-derived CDR1 and CDR2 are KGHSY and FQNENV. The CDR3 reads CASSQSQLAPQHF. For the CDR3, the DNA is TGTGCCAGCAGCCAATCCCAACTTGCGCCCCAGCATTTT.

This clonotype was picked up many times. The J gene is TRBJ1-1, the V gene TRBV15; D is undetermined. This CDR3 has 13 amino acids. V was shortened by 0 bases and J by 8 bases, with 10 bases between the two germline ends. Germline-derived CDR1 and CDR2 are LNHNV and YYDKDF (reference sequence). CDR3 amino acids: CATSRERGGEAFF. The DNA for the CDR3 is TGTGCCACCAGCAGAGAACGGGGAGGCGAAGCTTTCTTT.

This clonotype was detected ten times or more. This chain uses TRBV4-1 with TRBJ1-1; perhaps TRBD1 as D (6 bases). Germline V lookup: CDR1 MGHRA, CDR2 YSYEKL. The CDR3 is made up of 16 amino acids. V lost 3 bases and J 0 bases, leaving 14 bases between the germline ends. The CDR3 is CASSHPPGQLNTEAFF. The CDR3 DNA is TGCGCCAGCAGCCACCCGCCGGGACAACTGAACACTGAAGCTTTCTTT.

In its sample, this clonotype was seen many times. This chain joins TRBV27 and TRBJ2-7, with TRBD2 as a possible D gene (5 bases). The CDR3 is 13 amino acids. V was trimmed by 4 bases and J by 5 bases, leaving 12 bases between them. In germline, CDR1 is MNHEY, CDR2 SMNVEV (reference sequence). Here the CDR3 reads CASSYLGSNEQYF. CDR3 coding DNA: TGTGCCAGCAGTTATTTGGGGAGCAACGAGCAGTACTTC.

V gene TRBV11-2 combines with J gene TRBJ2-1, with TRBD1 identical over 7 bases. This CDR3 contains 15 residues. Germline V gene lookup returns CDR1 SGHAT and CDR2 FQNNGV. The ends lost 4 bases at V and 1 base at J; junction bases unmatched: 4. The CDR3 spells CASSWDSLSYNEQFF. The CDR3, as DNA: TGTGCCAGCAGCTGGGACAGTTTGTCCTACAATGAGCAGTTCTTC.

This clonotype was counted ten times or more. This chain joins TRBV3-1 and TRBJ1-1; 7 nucleotides line up with TRBD1. Looked up from germline, CDR1 is LGHDT and CDR2 is YNNKEL (reference sequence). This CDR3 is built from 13 residues. The J segment lost 7 bases and the V segment lost 7 bases, leaving 9 bases of the junction unmatched. The DNA of the CDR3 is TGTGCCAGCAATCGACAGGGTGGTGGTGAAGCTTTCTTT. Its translation: CASNRQGGGEAFF.

The table lists this clonotype with a few counts. The rearrangement joins TRBV29-1 to TRBJ2-5, with D possibly TRBD2 on 6 matching bases. Germline V gives CDR1 SQVTM, CDR2 ANQGSEA. Trimming shortened V by 4 bases and J by 3 bases, and 12 bases separated the two germline ends. CDR3 size: 13 residues. The CDR3 here is CSVGVWGEETQYF. CDR3 in DNA: TGCAGCGTTGGGGTCTGGGGGGAAGAGACCCAGTACTTC.

This clonotype was seen repeatedly, ten times or more. V usage is TRBV6-1 and J usage is TRBJ1-3, with TRBD1 as a possible D gene (5 bases). Germline V gene data show CDR1 as MNHNS and CDR2 as SASEGT. The V gene lost 6 bases and the J gene lost 0 bases, with 18 bases spanning the gap. CDR3 length: 17 residues. The CDR3 DNA reads as TGTGCCAGCAGCCTACGGGGGGGTTGGACCTCTGGAAACACCATATATTTT. This translates into CASSLRGGWTSGNTIYF.

This clonotype has a count of ten or more. The chain recombines TRBV6-5 with TRBJ1-1, with 9 bases that match TRBD1. The CDR3 length is 17 residues. Per germline, CDR1 MNHEY and CDR2 SVGAGI. Trimming cost V 2 bases and J 1 base; bases outside gene matches: 8. CDR3 amino acids: CASSYEGQGRTNTEAFF. For the CDR3, the DNA is TGTGCCAGCAGTTACGAGGGACAGGGAAGGACGAACACTGAAGCTTTCTTT.

V usage is TRBV20-1 and J usage is TRBJ1-1; 7 bases are a match to TRBD1. Germline V gene lookup returns CDR1 DFQATT and CDR2 SNEGSKA (reference sequence). The CDR3 runs 14 residues. J lost 6 bases, V lost 2 bases, and 9 bases had no gene match. CDR3 amino acids: CSARRQGEVAEAFF. Written as DNA, the CDR3 is TGCAGTGCTAGACGACAGGGTGAGGTTGCTGAAGCTTTCTTT.

There are many counts of this clonotype. This chain uses TRBV27 with TRBJ2-7; TRBD2 might be the D (5 bases). CDR3 length: 15 amino acids. Trimming cost V 5 bases and J 6 bases, with 20 bases left between them. Germline V CDR1 and CDR2: MNHEY, SMNVEV (reference sequence). CDR3 residues: CASSNDRPFEGEQYF. The CDR3 nucleotides read TGTGCCAGCAGTAACGACCGACCCTTCGAGGGCGAGCAGTACTTC.

The CDR3 region is CASSHGTRGTDTQYF. Here the CDR3 DNA reads TGTGCCAGTAGCCACGGGACCCGGGGGACAGATACGCAGTATTTT. The chain links TRBV19 to TRBJ2-3, with a tentative D call TRBD2 (6 bases). The ends were cut back, 6 bases at V and 3 bases at J, with 16 bases in the middle. Germline V gene data show CDR1 as LNHDA and CDR2 as SQIVND (reference sequence). This CDR3 is built from 15 residues.

This clonotype was detected ten times or more. The chain links TRBV3-1 to TRBJ2-1; D ambiguous. Germline V gene lookup returns CDR1 LGHDT and CDR2 YNNKEL (reference sequence). The CDR3 has 16 residues. Trimming took off 3 bases at V and 0 bases at J, with 12 bases between the two ends. The CDR3 protein is CASSHWLESSYNEQFF. DNA of the CDR3: TGTGCCAGCAGCCACTGGTTGGAGAGCTCCTACAATGAGCAGTTCTTC.

The chain recombines TRBV10-3 with TRBJ2-5; D perhaps matches TRBD1 (5 bases). The CDR3 extends over 14 amino acids. Deletions cut 8 bases from V and 2 bases from J, with 15 bases between. The germline CDR1 and CDR2 sequences are ENHRY and SYGVKD. In DNA form, the CDR3 reads TGTGCCATCGGTTCCGGACAATTTCAAGAGACCCAGTACTTC. It specifies CAIGSGQFQETQYF.

This clonotype was counted many times. V gene TRBV19 combines with J gene TRBJ2-7, with D hard to call. Germline V lookup: CDR1 LNHDA, CDR2 SQIVND (reference sequence). The CDR3 has 13 residues. Trimming took 4 bases from V and 3 from J, leaving 10 bases between them. CDR3 sequence reads: CASSKRPDYEQYF. CDR3 in DNA: TGTGCCAGTAGTAAACGACCGGACTACGAGCAGTACTTC.

This clonotype occurred many times. V is TRBV20-1 and J is TRBJ1-4; TRBD1 aligns across 10 bases. J lost 6 bases, V lost 0 bases, and 4 bases had no gene match. The CDR3 totals 15 residues. CDR1 and CDR2 from the germline V gene are DFQATT and SNEGSKA (reference sequence). DNA of the CDR3: TGCAGTGCTAGAGATCAGGGACAGGGGTATGAAAAACTGTTTTTT. Translation: CSARDQGQGYEKLFF.

This clonotype was picked up many times. This chain joins TRBV20-1 and TRBJ1-1; D may be TRBD1 (5 bases). Trimming stripped 3 bases from V and 4 bases from J, with 15 bases between. From germline, CDR1 is DFQATT and CDR2 SNEGSKA (reference sequence). The CDR3 extends over 14 amino acids. In DNA, the CDR3 is TGCAGTGCTAGTACGGGACGGGTGAGCACTGAAGCTTTCTTT. It translates to CSASTGRVSTEAFF.